Below are 2 T cell receptor beta chains sequenced from a single sample in a study of shared clonotypes between healthy human individuals. Sequenced by immunoSEQ multiplex PCR; TCRdb stores in-frame clones only, minus some. The sample yields nearly 750,000 clones, 72% seen once. The sample comprised memory CD4+ T cells sorted from blood. Sample subset: CD45RA-negative fraction. The source of these receptors is a woman aged 25 to 39 in good health.

Concerning this clone: A read error is possible here, since a much larger clone lies one base away. At the DNA level, this CDR3 is encoded by other sequences in the same sample as well. The gene calls are TRBV5-1 and TRBJ2-1; 9 positions match TRBD2. V lost 2 bases and J lost 1; bases outside the gene matches: 1. This CDR3 is 15 amino acids long. The germline V gene has CDR1 SGHRS and CDR2 YFSETQ. CDR3 loop: CASSFGLASYNEQFF. CDR3 nucleotides: TGCGCCAGCAGCTTTGGACTAGCGTCCTACAATGAGCAGTTCTTC. Combining the CDR3 with reference TRBV5-1 and TRBJ2-1 gives the whole variable domain KAGVTQTPRYLIKTRGQQVTLSCSPISGHRSVSWYQQTPGQGLQFLFEYFSETQRNKGNFPGRFSGRQFSNSRSEMNVSTLELGDSALYLCASSFGLASYNEQFFGPGTRLTVL.

The chain is built from TRBV11-2 and TRBJ1-4, with TRBD1 matching 9 bases. Looked up from germline, CDR1 is SGHAT and CDR2 is FQNNGV. With 3 bases clipped from V and 8 bases from J, the junction kept 7 bases outside the gene matches. The CDR3 has 15 amino acids. CDR3 sequence (DNA): TGTGCCAGCAGCTTTTGGACAGGGGAGGGAGAAAAACTGTTTTTT. Residues: CASSFWTGEGEKLFF.